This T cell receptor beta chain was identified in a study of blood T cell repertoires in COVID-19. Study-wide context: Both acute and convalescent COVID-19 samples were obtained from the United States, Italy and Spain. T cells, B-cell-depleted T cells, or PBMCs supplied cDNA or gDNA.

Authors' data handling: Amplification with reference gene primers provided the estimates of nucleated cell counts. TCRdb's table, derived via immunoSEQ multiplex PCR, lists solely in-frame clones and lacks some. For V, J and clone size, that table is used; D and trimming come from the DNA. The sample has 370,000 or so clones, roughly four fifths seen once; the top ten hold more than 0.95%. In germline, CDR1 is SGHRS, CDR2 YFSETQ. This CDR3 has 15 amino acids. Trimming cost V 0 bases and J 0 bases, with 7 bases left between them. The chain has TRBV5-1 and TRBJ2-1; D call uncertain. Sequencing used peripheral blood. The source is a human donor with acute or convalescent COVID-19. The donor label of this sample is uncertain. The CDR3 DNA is TGCGCCAGCAGCTTGGTGGTGAGCTCCTACAATGAGCAGTTCTTC. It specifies CASSLVVSSYNEQFF.